A single sample gave rise to the 29 T cell receptor beta chains below, sequenced in a study of shared clonotypes between healthy human individuals (dated by TCRdb to 2018 to 2020). CD8 naive samples were CD45RO-negative cells positively selected for CCR7, giving a CD45RA+CCR7+ population that excluded TemRA cells. The library was generated by the immunoSEQ multiplex PCR assay. TCRdb mirrors the immuneACCESS table, restricted to in-frame sequences. Some clones are absent from its copies; in checked studies, under half trace to an unresolved V gene, and the reason for the others is unknown. This sample is represented by about 2 million clones; roughly 95% of them were singletons. Clones ranked in the top ten supply 0.85% to 1.3% of the sample. The material sequenced was naive CD8+ T cells sorted from blood. Interpreted using the paper, the cell subset or site label stands for: CD45RA+CCR7+. Receptors originate from a man aged 18 to 30 in good health.

The J gene is TRBJ1-5, the V gene TRBV7-8; no definite D call. Germline V gene data show CDR1 as SGHVS and CDR2 as FQNEAQ. Trimming shortened V by 1 base and J by 5 bases, and 21 bases separated the two germline ends. The CDR3 is made up of 18 amino acids. The CDR3 DNA reads as TGTGCCAGCAGCTTAGTTATTTCGGGGTCGAGGGCAGATCAGCCCCAGCATTTT. Amino acid sequence: CASSLVISGSRADQPQHF.

The V and J genes are TRBV4-3 and TRBJ2-3, with 13 bases fitting TRBD2. The CDR3 is 18 amino acids. The germline gives CDR1 LGHNA, CDR2 YSLEER. After removal of 0 bases from V and 2 bases from J, the junction contained 5 bases not matched to a gene. The CDR3 protein is CASSQDGTSGDNTDTQYF. CDR3 nucleotides: TGCGCCAGCAGCCAAGATGGGACTAGCGGGGATAACACAGATACGCAGTATTTT.

The CDR3 loop reads CASSPFGGGYEQYF. The CDR3 nucleotides read TGTGCCAGCAGCCCCTTCGGGGGAGGCTACGAGCAGTACTTC. The chain recombines TRBV5-4 with TRBJ2-7; tentatively, D is TRBD2 (6 bases). V was clipped by 4 bases and J by 3 bases, with 14 bases between them. This CDR3 comprises 14 residues. From germline, CDR1 is SGHNT and CDR2 YYREEE (reference sequence). The full variable domain, in which reference TRBV5-4 and TRBJ2-7 provide the parts outside the CDR3, is ETGVTQSPTHLIKTRGQQVTLRCSSQSGHNTVSWYQQALGQGPQFIFQYYREEENGRGNFPPRFSGLQFPNYSSELNVNALELDDSALYLCASSPFGGGYEQYFGPGTRLTVT.

DNA for the CDR3: TGTGCCAGCAGTGAAATGGACACCAGCCGACTTTTTAACTATGGCTACACCTTC. The encoded protein is CASSEMDTSRLFNYGYTF. This chain links TRBV2 with TRBJ1-2, with a possible D match to TRBD1 (5 bases). Germline lookup yields CDR1 SNHLY and CDR2 FYNNEI. The CDR3 spans 18 residues. Between the trimmed V and J ends, which lost 2 bases and 1 base, there was a span of 20 bases. The entire variable domain, with the rest obtained from reference TRBV2 and TRBJ1-2, is as follows: EPEVTQTPSHQVTQMGQEVILRCVPISNHLYFYWYRQILGQKVEFLVSFYNNEISEKSEIFDDQFSVERPDGSNFTLKIRSTKLEDSAMYFCASSEMDTSRLFNYGYTFGSGTRLTVV.

The gene calls are TRBV6-5 and TRBJ2-7, with D possibly being TRBD1 (6 bases). The germline V gene encodes CDR1 MNHEY and CDR2 SVGAGI. V was cut by 4 bases and J by 6 bases, with 19 bases left in between. The CDR3 consists of 15 residues. The CDR3 loop is CASSLQQGLPFEQYF. CDR3 in DNA: TGTGCCAGCAGTTTACAACAGGGTCTCCCTTTCGAGCAGTACTTC.

The table lists this clone with a count of one. The J gene is TRBJ1-3, the V gene TRBV7-9; D remains unclear. Germline V gives CDR1 SEHNR, CDR2 FQNEAQ (reference sequence). The CDR3 extends over 14 amino acids. The V end lost 2 bases, the J end lost 10 bases, and 15 bases lay between the germline ends. The CDR3 reads CASSLSESSFTIYF. The CDR3 bases are TGTGCCAGCAGCTTAAGCGAGTCTTCTTTTACCATATATTTT. Combining the CDR3 with reference TRBV7-9 and TRBJ1-3 gives the whole variable domain DTGVSQNPRHKITKRGQNVTFRCDPISEHNRLYWYRQTLGQGPEFLTYFQNEAQLEKSRLLSDRFSAERPKGSFSTLEIQRTEQGDSAMYLCASSLSESSFTIYFGEGSWLTVV.

This chain joins TRBV19 and TRBJ1-3; D remains ambiguous. CDR3 size: 16 residues. Trimming took 9 bases from V and 0 from J, leaving 18 bases between them. Germline CDR1 LNHDA, CDR2 SQIVND (reference sequence). The CDR3: CASNPTPSHSGNTIYF. CDR3 DNA sequence: TGTGCCAGCAACCCTACCCCCTCCCACTCTGGAAACACCATATATTTT.

This clone was seen a single time. The chain uses TRBV5-6 and TRBJ2-7; TRBD1 matches 10 bases. The CDR3 is made up of 16 amino acids. Per the germline V gene, CDR1 is SGHDT and CDR2 is YYEEEE. J lost 4 bases, V lost 0 bases, and 7 bases had no gene match. The CDR3 here is CASSLVRDRGFYEQYF. The DNA for the CDR3 is TGTGCCAGCAGCTTGGTTCGGGACAGGGGATTTTACGAGCAGTACTTC.

The chain is built from TRBV5-4 and TRBJ1-4; D perhaps matches TRBD1 (5 bases). Germline V gene sequence: CDR1 SGHNT, CDR2 YYREEE (reference sequence). The CDR3 spans 13 residues. V lost 7 bases to trimming and J lost 4 bases, with 11 bases between them. CDR3 sequence: CASSGLGNEKLFF. CDR3 sequence (DNA): TGTGCCAGCTCGGGGCTTGGTAATGAAAAACTGTTTTTT.

The chain combines TRBV4-3 with TRBJ2-5; 7 bases map to TRBD1. V shed 0 bases, J shed 2 bases, and the junction held 12 bases outside the gene matches. The CDR3 loop spans 18 amino acids. Looked up from germline, CDR1 is LGHNA and CDR2 is YSLEER. CDR3 in amino acids: CASSQDLGSSGQQETQYF. The CDR3, as DNA: TGCGCCAGCAGCCAAGATCTTGGATCTTCGGGACAGCAAGAGACCCAGTACTTC.

The chain carries TRBV30 and TRBJ1-1; D call uncertain. V shed 2 bases and J shed 1 base, with 11 bases lying between them. From germline, CDR1 is GTSNPN and CDR2 SVGIG (reference sequence). The CDR3 runs to 14 residues. As DNA, the CDR3 is TGTGCCTGGAGTTTGACCAGGAGGAACACTGAAGCTTTCTTT. As protein: CAWSLTRRNTEAFF. The variable domain in full, completed from reference TRBV30 and TRBJ1-1, reads SQTIHQWPATLVQPVGSPLSLECTVEGTSNPNLYWYRQAAGRGLQLLFYSVGIGQISSEVPQNLSASRPQDRQFILSSKKLLLSDSGFYLCAWSLTRRNTEAFFGQGTRLTVV.

The V gene is TRBV4-3, the J gene TRBJ2-3; D gene uncertain. This CDR3 has 15 amino acids. The germline gives CDR1 LGHNA, CDR2 YSLEER. Trimming shortened V by 2 bases and J by 0 bases, and 9 bases separated the two germline ends. The CDR3 region has the DNA TGCGCCAGCAGCCAATTGTATGCTAGCACAGATACGCAGTATTTT. Its protein product is CASSQLYASTDTQYF.

The chain has TRBV2 and TRBJ2-7, with 9 bases identical to TRBD1. V shed 6 bases, J shed 2 bases, and the junction held 8 bases outside the gene matches. CDR1 and CDR2 from the germline V gene are SNHLY and FYNNEI. CDR3 length equals 15 residues. The CDR3 is CASSYETGGPYEQYF. CDR3 DNA sequence: TGTGCCAGCAGCTACGAGACAGGGGGTCCCTACGAGCAGTACTTC.

The rearrangement links TRBV4-3 to TRBJ2-3; 7 positions match TRBD2. With V trimmed by 0 bases and J by 7 bases, 7 bases remained unmatched. The germline V gene has CDR1 LGHNA and CDR2 YSLEER. This CDR3 contains 15 residues. This CDR3 is CASSQDGAGAHTQYF. CDR3 coding DNA: TGCGCCAGCAGCCAAGACGGTGCGGGAGCACATACGCAGTATTTT.

The chain employs TRBV29-1 and TRBJ2-5; D remains unclear. From germline, CDR1 is SQVTM and CDR2 ANQGSEA. V was clipped by 0 bases and J by 5 bases, with 16 bases between them. The CDR3 runs 15 residues. Here the CDR3 reads CSVEETGRWWETQYF. CDR3 coding DNA: TGCAGCGTTGAAGAGACCGGACGATGGTGGGAGACCCAGTACTTC.

This clone was recorded once. This chain joins TRBV5-6 and TRBJ2-6, with D unclear. V lost 2 bases and J lost 1, with 7 bases in between. Germline V CDR1 and CDR2: SGHDT, YYEEEE. The CDR3 is 15 amino acids. The CDR3 here is CASSFFGSGANVLTF. CDR3 coding DNA: TGTGCCAGCAGCTTTTTTGGTTCTGGGGCCAACGTCCTGACTTTC.

The rearrangement uses TRBV13 and TRBJ2-7; 7 bases align to TRBD1. This CDR3 is built from 18 residues. Looked up from germline, CDR1 is PRHDT and CDR2 is FYEKMQ (reference sequence). V lost 1 base to trimming and J lost 2 bases; unmatched junction nucleotides: 14. The chain's CDR3 is CASSLEGARASLAYEQYF. The CDR3 DNA is TGTGCCAGCAGCTTAGAGGGGGCTAGGGCTTCTTTGGCCTACGAGCAGTACTTC. The complete variable domain, with remaining parts taken from reference TRBV13 and TRBJ2-7, reads AAGVIQSPRHLIKEKRETATLKCYPIPRHDTVYWYQQGPGQDPQFLISFYEKMQSDKGSIPDRFSAQQFSDYHSELNMSSLELGDSALYFCASSLEGARASLAYEQYFGPGTRLTVT.

CDR3 nucleotides: TGTGCCAGCAGCCCCCGGGGAGCCGAAGCTTTCTTT. Translation: CASSPRGAEAFF. The J gene is TRBJ1-1, the V gene TRBV6-5, with D hard to call. Germline loops: CDR1 MNHEY, CDR2 SVGAGI. V shed 6 bases and J shed 8 bases, with 13 bases lying between them. The CDR3 totals 12 residues.

The chain links TRBV7-9 to TRBJ1-1; D gene ambiguous. CDR1 is SEHNR and CDR2 is FQNEAQ in the germline V gene (reference sequence). The CDR3 has 13 amino acids. Trimming pared 3 bases from V and 5 bases from J, leaving 10 bases between. The CDR3 DNA sequence: TGTGCCAGCAGCTTCCTGTTAGGGACTGAAGCTTTCTTT. Protein sequence: CASSFLLGTEAFF.

The chain uses TRBV4-1 and TRBJ1-4, with D possibly TRBD1 on 5 matching bases. The CDR3 runs to 15 residues. Looked up from germline, CDR1 is MGHRA and CDR2 is YSYEKL. V lost 1 base and J 5 bases, leaving 11 bases between the germline ends. The CDR3 DNA follows: TGCGCCAGCAGCCAAGGGGGGGACGCGAATGAAAAACTGTTTTTT. It encodes CASSQGGDANEKLFF.

This sequence joins TRBV7-9 and TRBJ1-4; D unresolved. Germline V lookup: CDR1 SEHNR, CDR2 FQNEAQ (reference sequence). The CDR3 totals 15 residues. V was trimmed by 1 base and J by 5 bases, leaving 11 bases between them. The CDR3 nucleotides read TGTGCCAGCAGCTTAGAGTACGGACCCAATGAAAAACTGTTTTTT. It specifies CASSLEYGPNEKLFF.

The chain links TRBV5-1 to TRBJ2-1, with TRBD1 matching 8 bases. V shed 4 bases, J shed 10 bases, and the junction held 10 bases outside the gene matches. The CDR3 has 14 residues. CDR1 is SGHRS and CDR2 is YFSETQ in the germline V gene. The CDR3 is CASSPGQENWEQFF. As DNA, the CDR3 is TGCGCCAGCAGCCCGGGACAGGAGAATTGGGAGCAGTTCTTC.

Comments on this clone: Other DNA sequences in this sample translate to the same CDR3. The chain is built from TRBV10-3 and TRBJ1-1, with D possibly matching TRBD1 (5 bases). The CDR3 sequence is 12 residues long. V was pared by 4 bases and J by 5 bases, with 8 bases between. CDR1 is ENHRY, CDR2 SYGVKD, per germline. The CDR3 region is CAISGGGTEAFF. CDR3 nucleotides: TGTGCCATCAGTGGGGGGGGAACTGAAGCTTTCTTT.

The V call is TRBV7-9, the J call TRBJ1-2; 8 bases fit TRBD1. Trimming cost V 4 bases and J 4 bases; bases outside gene matches: 5. The CDR3 spans 14 residues. Germline V gene sequence: CDR1 SEHNR, CDR2 FQNEAQ (reference sequence). The CDR3 here is CASSSPGTGYGYTF. The CDR3 bases are TGTGCCAGCAGCTCTCCAGGGACAGGCTATGGCTACACCTTC.

The rearrangement uses TRBV5-6 and TRBJ1-4; D is perhaps TRBD1 (5 bases). Trimming removed 5 bases at V and 6 bases at J, with 20 bases between. The CDR3 totals 16 residues. The germline V gene has CDR1 SGHDT and CDR2 YYEEEE. The CDR3 region is CASSSDLGLGDEKLFF. In DNA form, the CDR3 reads TGTGCCAGCAGTTCGGACCTGGGGCTCGGCGATGAAAAACTGTTTTTT.

V and J are TRBV4-1 and TRBJ2-5; D possibly corresponds to TRBD2 (5 bases). Per germline, CDR1 MGHRA and CDR2 YSYEKL. Trimming shortened V by 2 bases and J by 5 bases, and 9 bases separated the two germline ends. This CDR3 is built from 13 residues. The CDR3 loop reads CASSQPSGETQYF. CDR3 in DNA: TGCGCCAGCAGCCAACCTTCGGGGGAGACCCAGTACTTC.

The chain recombines TRBV11-2 with TRBJ2-2, with 11 bases fitting TRBD2. The CDR3 spans 16 residues. Germline values: CDR1 SGHAT, CDR2 FQNNGV. V shed 3 bases, J shed 6 bases, and the junction held 6 bases outside the gene matches. CDR3 sequence: CASSLGTSGKSGELFF. Here the CDR3 DNA reads TGTGCCAGCAGCTTGGGGACTAGCGGAAAGTCCGGGGAGCTGTTTTTT. The whole variable domain, filled in from reference TRBV11-2 and TRBJ2-2, reads EAGVAQSPRYKIIEKRQSVAFWCNPISGHATLYWYQQILGQGPKLLIQFQNNGVVDDSQLPKDRFSAERLKGVDSTLKIQPAKLEDSAVYLCASSLGTSGKSGELFFGEGSRLTVL.

The J gene is TRBJ1-4, the V gene TRBV28; 9 bases line up with TRBD1. The CDR3 covers 14 residues. Germline CDR1 and CDR2: MDHEN and SYDVKM. V lost 8 bases to trimming and J lost 4 bases; unmatched junction nucleotides: 5. The CDR3 nucleotides are TGTGCCAGCGGGGGGACAGGGTATAATGAAAAACTGTTTTTT. Amino acids: CASGGTGYNEKLFF.

The chain couples TRBV11-2 to TRBJ2-3; TRBD2 matches 9 bases. This CDR3 is 18 amino acids long. Germline CDR1 SGHAT, CDR2 FQNNGV. The J segment lost 3 bases and the V segment lost 0 bases, leaving 10 bases of the junction unmatched. The CDR3: CASSLDLYAGGPTDTQYF. As DNA, the CDR3 is TGTGCCAGCAGCTTAGATCTATACGCGGGAGGGCCGACAGATACGCAGTATTTT.